One and the same sample provided the 30 T cell receptor beta chains below, sequenced in a study of blood T cell repertoires in COVID-19. Produced via immunoSEQ multiplex PCR; TCRdb's table is partial and in-frame only. Among 250,000 or so clones, 80% to 90% were seen once, and the ten largest hold about 3.6%. The sample was PBMCs or T cells enriched from blood (not recorded which). The receptors stem from a woman aged 40 to 55 who had been exposed to COVID-19.

V is TRBV9 and J is TRBJ2-5; D perhaps matches TRBD1 (7 bases). The CDR3 spans 12 residues. Germline V gene lookup returns CDR1 SGDLS and CDR2 YYNGEE. V lost 7 bases to trimming and J lost 5 bases, with 12 bases between them. In nucleotides, the CDR3 is TGTGCCAGCCAGGGGGGCGGGGAGACCCAGTACTTC. Translation gives CASQGGGETQYF.

This clone appeared a single time. The V call is TRBV9, the J call TRBJ2-4, with 9 bases that match TRBD1. Germline-derived CDR1 and CDR2 are SGDLS and YYNGEE. The CDR3 has 14 amino acids. Unmatched junction bases numbered 6, after V lost 4 bases and J lost 7 bases. CDR3 in DNA: TGTGCCAGCAGCCCTACAGGGGGCGTGAACATTCAGTACTTC. Protein: CASSPTGGVNIQYF.

V usage is TRBV6-6 and J usage is TRBJ2-1, with TRBD2 as a possible D gene (5 bases). The germline gives CDR1 MNHNY, CDR2 SVGAGI (reference sequence). The V and J ends lost 5 bases and 1 base respectively, with 18 bases between them. The CDR3 contains 17 residues. The CDR3 reads CASSLLTTSLSYNEQFF. Here the CDR3 DNA reads TGTGCCAGCAGTCTGCTGACCACTAGTCTATCCTACAATGAGCAGTTCTTC.

This clone was seen a few times. The chain has TRBV18 and TRBJ2-7; possibly TRBD1 for D (5 bases). V lost 2 bases, J lost 3 bases, and 8 bases lay in between. Germline CDR1 reads KGHSH; CDR2 reads LQKENI. There are 13 residues in the CDR3. This chain's CDR3 is CASSPTGGYEQYF. The CDR3 nucleotides are TGTGCCAGCTCACCAACAGGCGGCTACGAGCAGTACTTC.

With respect to this clone: Additional DNA sequences in this sample encode the identical CDR3. This chain joins TRBV5-1 and TRBJ1-5; 8 nucleotides line up with TRBD1. V lost 4 bases to trimming and J lost 0 bases; unmatched junction nucleotides: 3. This CDR3 is 15 amino acids long. The germline V gene encodes CDR1 SGHRS and CDR2 YFSETQ. CDR3 bases: TGCGCCAGCAGCCTGACAGGGGTTAGCAATCAGCCCCAGCATTTT. Its translation: CASSLTGVSNQPQHF.

This chain joins TRBV19 and TRBJ1-1; D possibly corresponds to TRBD1 (5 bases). The CDR3 runs 15 residues. Trimming removed 7 bases from V and 1 base from J, with 16 bases in between. Per germline, CDR1 LNHDA and CDR2 SQIVND (reference sequence). CDR3 bases: TGTGCCAGTACTATCTCCCGTGGGGCGAACACTGAAGCTTTCTTT. It specifies CASTISRGANTEAFF.

The V gene is TRBV7-2, the J gene TRBJ1-2; D is ambiguous. CDR3 length: 15 amino acids. V lost 5 bases and J lost 8, with 21 bases in between. In germline, CDR1 is SGHTA, CDR2 FQGNSA. DNA of the CDR3: TGTGCCAGCAGCCCACCTGGAGGGTCCCGCATAGGCTACACCTTC. Protein product: CASSPPGGSRIGYTF.

Concerning this clone: The sample contains more than one DNA sequence encoding this CDR3. The CDR3 nucleotides read TGTGCCAGCAGTCCATCCTACGAGCAGTACTTC. It specifies CASSPSYEQYF. The chain is built from TRBV12-3 or TRBV12-4 and TRBJ2-7; D is unclear. V lost 5 bases and J 1 base, leaving 3 bases between the germline ends. The CDR3 is 11 residues long.

The rearrangement joins TRBV6-5 to TRBJ2-4; 9 bases line up with TRBD1. Germline trimming cut 2 bases from V and 7 bases from J; bases unmatched to any gene: 0. Germline V CDR1 and CDR2: MNHEY, SVGAGI. The CDR3 contains 13 residues. DNA for the CDR3: TGTGCCAGCAGTTACGGGACAGGGAACATTCAGTACTTC. It specifies CASSYGTGNIQYF.

The chain recombines TRBV2 with TRBJ1-6, with D possibly matching TRBD1 (5 bases). The germline CDR1 and CDR2 sequences are SNHLY and FYNNEI. This CDR3 has 15 residues. Trimming removed 4 bases from V and 6 bases from J, with 13 bases in between. CDR3 region: CASSVLGGGNSPLHF. CDR3 nucleotides: TGTGCCAGCAGTGTATTGGGGGGGGGTAATTCACCCCTCCACTTT.

This chain connects TRBV30 to TRBJ1-5; 9 nucleotides align to TRBD1. The CDR3 is 16 amino acids. The V gene's germline CDR1 is GTSNPN and CDR2 SVGIG (reference sequence). Trimming cost V 1 base and J 0 bases; bases outside gene matches: 4. The DNA for the CDR3 is TGTGCCTGGAGTGACGGACAGGGGTATAGCAATCAGCCCCAGCATTTT. It translates to CAWSDGQGYSNQPQHF.

The chain has TRBV11-2 and TRBJ1-1; D remains ambiguous. The V end was cut by 5 bases, the J end by 1 base, with 5 bases between. CDR3 length: 12 residues. Germline loops: CDR1 SGHAT, CDR2 FQNNGV. CDR3 region: CASSRGNTEAFF. The CDR3 DNA reads TGTGCCAGCAGCCGAGGGAACACTGAAGCTTTCTTT.

The table lists this clone with a few counts. This sequence joins TRBV19 and TRBJ2-1, with 13 bases aligning to TRBD2. The CDR3 consists of 15 residues. J was trimmed by 5 bases and V by 3 bases; bases with no gene match: 1. Germline V gene sequence: CDR1 LNHDA, CDR2 SQIVND (reference sequence). CDR3 in amino acids: CASSMTSGGNNEQFF. CDR3 coding DNA: TGTGCCAGTAGTATGACTAGCGGGGGGAACAATGAGCAGTTCTTC. The complete variable domain, with remaining parts taken from reference TRBV19 and TRBJ2-1, reads DGGITQSPKYLFRKEGQNVTLSCEQNLNHDAMYWYRQDPGQGLRLIYYSQIVNDFQKGDIAEGYSVSREKKESFPLTVTSAQKNPTAFYLCASSMTSGGNNEQFFGPGTRLTVL.

A single count supports this clone. The J gene is TRBJ1-2, the V gene TRBV6-2 or TRBV6-3; the match to TRBD1 covers 10 bases. The V gene's germline CDR1 is MNHEY and CDR2 SVGEGT. J gave up 2 bases and V 2 bases, and 5 bases lay outside the gene matches. The CDR3 covers 16 residues. The CDR3 DNA reads as TGTGCCAGCAGTTACGGGACGGGACAGGGGAACTATGGCTACACCTTC. Its translation is CASSYGTGQGNYGYTF.

The chain joins TRBV6-1 to TRBJ1-1, with 9 bases lining up with TRBD1. CDR1 and CDR2 from the germline V gene are MNHNS and SASEGT. J lost 11 bases, V lost 0 bases, and 10 bases had no gene match. The CDR3 has 15 amino acids. The CDR3 loop reads CASSEAGTGMLWAFF. The CDR3, as DNA: TGTGCCAGCAGTGAAGCAGGGACAGGGATGTTGTGGGCTTTCTTT.

The gene calls are TRBV9 and TRBJ2-2, with TRBD1 matching 10 bases. V lost 4 bases and J lost 7; bases outside the gene matches: 4. The CDR3 contains 14 residues. CDR1 and CDR2 from the germline V gene are SGDLS and YYNGEE. CDR3 bases: TGTGCCAGCAGCCCGACAGGGGGCGGCGGGGAGCTGTTTTTT. Its protein is CASSPTGGGGELFF.

This sequence joins TRBV7-3 and TRBJ1-3; D perhaps matches TRBD1 (6 bases). CDR1 and CDR2 (germline): SGHTA, FQGTGA. V was pared by 2 bases and J by 4 bases, with 9 bases between. This CDR3 is built from 14 residues. Written as DNA, the CDR3 is TGTGCCAGCAGCTTACAGGGGCCCGGAAACACCATATATTTT. Its translation: CASSLQGPGNTIYF.

This clone is a singleton in its sample. The chain combines TRBV9 with TRBJ1-1; the match to TRBD1 covers 9 bases. Germline V gives CDR1 SGDLS, CDR2 YYNGEE. The CDR3 loop spans 19 amino acids. The V segment lost 4 bases and the J segment 6 bases; nucleotides outside the gene matches: 22. CDR3 nucleotides: TGTGCCAGCAGCTTATCACCTTCCGGGACAGGGTCCCCGAGGGCTGAAGCTTTCTTT. Translating gives CASSLSPSGTGSPRAEAFF. Supplemented by reference TRBV9 and TRBJ1-1, the full variable domain reads DSGVTQTPKHLITATGQRVTLRCSPRSGDLSVYWYQQSLDQGLQFLIQYYNGEERAKGNILERFSAQQFPDLHSELNLSSLELGDSALYFCASSLSPSGTGSPRAEAFFGQGTRLTVV.

The chain joins TRBV5-1 to TRBJ1-1, with 9 bases identical to TRBD1. Germline V CDR1 and CDR2: SGHRS, YFSETQ. CDR3 size: 16 residues. The junction had 5 bases not matched to a gene; V was cut back by 1 base and J by 1 base. As DNA, the CDR3 is TGCGCCAGCAGCTTGACCTACAGGGGGCCGAACACTGAAGCTTTCTTT. It codes for CASSLTYRGPNTEAFF.

This clone was found once. The chain carries TRBV23-1 and TRBJ2-2, with 7 bases lining up with TRBD1. TRBV23-1 is an open reading frame, and its role is uncertain. V trimming: 4 bases; J trimming: 5 bases; junction bases outside the gene matches: 13. The CDR3 covers 17 residues. The DNA of the CDR3 is TGCGCCAGCAGTCCGGGACAGCGTATGGGAGAGACCGGGGAGCTGTTTTTT. It encodes CASSPGQRMGETGELFF.

The chain carries TRBV28 and TRBJ1-1; the match to TRBD1 covers 7 bases. V gave up 7 bases and J gave up 4 bases; unmatched junction bases: 3. The CDR3 runs 12 residues. Looked up from germline, CDR1 is MDHEN and CDR2 is SYDVKM. The CDR3 DNA reads as TGTGCCAGCATGAGGGGGCCCACTGAAGCTTTCTTT. This encodes CASMRGPTEAFF. The full variable domain, with the rest looked up from reference TRBV28 and TRBJ1-1, is DVKVTQSSRYLVKRTGEKVFLECVQDMDHENMFWYRQDPGLGLRLIYFSYDVKMKEKGDIPEGYSVSREKKERFSLILESASTNQTSMYLCASMRGPTEAFFGQGTRLTVV.

CDR3 region: CASSFGTGGRTEAFF. The CDR3 DNA reads TGTGCCAGCAGCTTCGGGACAGGGGGGAGGACTGAAGCTTTCTTT. The gene calls are TRBV7-2 and TRBJ1-1, with 11 bases identical to TRBD1. CDR1 and CDR2 from the germline V gene are SGHTA and FQGNSA. V shed 3 bases, J shed 5 bases, and the junction held 5 bases outside the gene matches. CDR3 length equals 15 residues.

The chain is built from TRBV3-1 (or the pseudogene TRBV3-2) and TRBJ2-2; 10 bases fit TRBD2. Trimming cost V 0 bases and J 6 bases; bases outside gene matches: 10. CDR3 length equals 18 residues. The V gene's germline CDR1 is LGHDT and CDR2 YNNKEL (reference sequence). The CDR3 sequence: CASSQEFGSGGAPGELFF. CDR3 DNA sequence: TGTGCCAGCAGCCAAGAGTTTGGGAGCGGGGGGGCCCCCGGGGAGCTGTTTTTT.

The chain has TRBV5-6 and TRBJ2-7; unclear D gene. Per the germline V gene, CDR1 is SGHDT and CDR2 is YYEEEE. V was shortened by 2 bases and J by 3 bases, with 15 bases between the two germline ends. The CDR3 is 15 amino acids. The CDR3 region is CASSFGDNNLYEQYF. CDR3 nucleotide sequence: TGTGCCAGCAGCTTTGGAGATAACAATCTCTACGAGCAGTACTTC.

This clone was picked up one time. V and J are TRBV5-4 and TRBJ1-1; 8 nucleotides agree with TRBD1. Trimming at V came to 4 bases and at J to 0 bases, leaving 5 bases not matched to a gene. Germline CDR1 is SGHNT and CDR2 is YYREEE (reference sequence). This CDR3 comprises 15 residues. The CDR3 region has the DNA TGTGCCAGCAGCGTACGACAGGGGATGAACACTGAAGCTTTCTTT. It yields the protein CASSVRQGMNTEAFF.

The chain links TRBV7-9 to TRBJ1-1, with D possibly matching TRBD1 (5 bases). This CDR3 has 17 amino acids. V lost 4 bases, J lost 4 bases, and 22 bases lay in between. Looked up from germline, CDR1 is SEHNR and CDR2 is FQNEAQ (reference sequence). The CDR3 bases are TGTGCCAGCAGCTCCCCGCCTTTTTTAGGGGCGAGCACTGAAGCTTTCTTT. It yields the protein CASSSPPFLGASTEAFF.

V gene TRBV6-5 combines with J gene TRBJ2-7; a possible D gene is TRBD2 (6 bases). This CDR3 is 12 amino acids long. V was cut by 0 bases and J by 9 bases, with 9 bases left in between. Germline V gene lookup returns CDR1 MNHEY and CDR2 SVGAGI. The CDR3 DNA reads TGTGCCAGCAGTTACTCGGGGGGTGTGCAGTACTTC. Amino acids: CASSYSGGVQYF.

This chain connects TRBV19 to TRBJ1-1, with D possibly being TRBD1 (5 bases). The V end lost 6 bases, the J end lost 1 base, and 12 bases lay between the germline ends. Germline lookup yields CDR1 LNHDA and CDR2 SQIVND (reference sequence). The CDR3 covers 14 residues. The CDR3 nucleotides are TGTGCCAGTAGGTCAGGGTCAGCGAACACTGAAGCTTTCTTT. Protein: CASRSGSANTEAFF.

J is TRBJ1-4 and V is TRBV25-1; the D gene is possibly TRBD1 (6 bases). CDR1 and CDR2 from the germline V gene are MGHDK and SYGVNS. The CDR3 consists of 14 residues. Trimming left V 6 bases short and J 8 bases short, with 16 bases between. The DNA for the CDR3 is TGTGCCAGCAGCCCAGGGCAGGGGATCGAAAAACTGTTTTTT. It is translated as CASSPGQGIEKLFF. The full variable domain, its missing parts supplied by reference TRBV25-1 and TRBJ1-4, is EADIYQTPRYLVIGTGKKITLECSQTMGHDKMYWYQQDPGMELHLIHYSYGVNSTEKGDLSSESTVSRIRTEHFPLTLESARPSHTSQYLCASSPGQGIEKLFFGSGTQLSVL.

The chain recombines TRBV18 with TRBJ1-1; no definite D call. From germline, CDR1 is KGHSH and CDR2 LQKENI. The CDR3 has 14 amino acids. Between the trimmed V and J ends, which lost 0 bases and 5 bases, there was a span of 10 bases. CDR3 DNA sequence: TGTGCCAGCTCACCACCTGCGCGGGGTACTGAAGCTTTCTTT. It translates to CASSPPARGTEAFF. The variable domain in full, completed from reference TRBV18 and TRBJ1-1, reads NAGVMQNPRHLVRRRGQEARLRCSPMKGHSHVYWYRQLPEEGLKFMVYLQKENIIDESGMPKERFSAEFPKEGPSILRIQQVVRGDSAAYFCASSPPARGTEAFFGQGTRLTVV.